Sequencing of this T cell receptor beta chain was carried out in a study of somatic mutations in cytotoxic T cells in rheumatoid arthritis. Study findings and constraints: Antigen targets of the expanded CD8+ clones remained unidentified. Clonality measured in CD8+ T cells did not differ significantly between rheumatoid arthritis patients and age-matched healthy controls. Healthy controls did not share the age-linked increase in CD8+ clonality seen in rheumatoid arthritis patients.

Using immunoSEQ multiplex PCR, the repertoire was profiled, and TCRdb retains in-frame clones only, with some absent. The repertoire consists of more than 11,000 clones, with over 80% occurring once and the leading ten covering roughly 27%. Looked up from germline, CDR1 is SGDLS and CDR2 is YYNGEE. Trimming removed 3 bases from V and 3 bases from J, with 12 bases in between. CDR3 size: 14 residues. Of note for this clone: Its matching antigen is unknown.

The receptor was isolated from an adult with rheumatoid arthritis. The V gene is TRBV9, the J gene TRBJ1-2; possible D gene TRBD1, 5 bases. Sequenced material: CD8+ T cells sorted from blood. The CDR3 spells CASSDDSAYYGYTF. For the CDR3, the DNA is TGTGCCAGCAGCGACGACAGTGCATACTATGGCTACACCTTC.